What follows are 30 T cell receptor beta chains derived from one specimen sequenced in a study of OX40 agonist ivuxolimab in advanced cancers. Some clones are missing from TCRdb's copy, which holds only in-frame ones; the method was immunoSEQ multiplex PCR. The sample has about 62,000 clones, 81% seen once; the top ten hold 1%. The specimen comprised CD4+ or CD8+ T cells sorted from blood, sampled in a trial of the OX40 agonist ivuxolimab. The source is an adult with an advanced solid tumor such as melanoma, head and neck, liver or kidney cancer.

The chain carries TRBV19 and TRBJ1-2, with D possibly being TRBD1 (6 bases). V gave up 4 bases and J gave up 4 bases, with 13 bases separating them. This CDR3 has 14 residues. Germline V gene data show CDR1 as LNHDA and CDR2 as SQIVND (reference sequence). The CDR3 loop is CASSTFDRFYGYTF. The DNA for the CDR3 is TGTGCCAGTAGTACTTTCGACAGGTTCTATGGCTACACCTTC.

A note on this clone: Compared with germline, one end of the junction differs, possibly owing to a read error. This CDR3 reads CASSRLEGGNQAQHF. DNA for the CDR3: TGTGCCAGCAGCCGCCTGGAGGGAGGTAATCAGGCCCAGCATTTT. The rearrangement links TRBV5-6 to TRBJ1-5; D ambiguous. This CDR3 spans 15 amino acids. Germline assignment: CDR1 SGHDT and CDR2 YYEEEE.

The chain recombines TRBV15 with TRBJ2-4; tentative D call: TRBD2 (7 bases). CDR1 and CDR2 (germline): LNHNV, YYDKDF (reference sequence). V was shortened by 0 bases and J by 0 bases, with 15 bases between the two germline ends. This CDR3 spans 18 amino acids. The CDR3 DNA sequence: TGTGCCACCAGCAGAGATAACGGGGGGCTCACAGCCAAAAACATTCAGTACTTC. This translates into CATSRDNGGLTAKNIQYF. Supplemented by reference TRBV15 and TRBJ2-4, the full variable domain reads DAMVIQNPRYQVTQFGKPVTLSCSQTLNHNVMYWYQQKSSQAPKLLFHYYDKDFNNEADTPDNFQSRRPNTSFCFLDIRSPGLGDTAMYLCATSRDNGGLTAKNIQYFGAGTRLSVL.

The gene calls are TRBV5-1 and TRBJ2-3; 8 bases line up with TRBD2. Germline V gene data show CDR1 as SGHRS and CDR2 as YFSETQ. This CDR3 has 14 residues. V was clipped by 0 bases and J by 4 bases; unmatched bases: 1. CDR3 residues: CASSLVRGADTQYF. CDR3 nucleotides: TGCGCCAGCAGCTTGGTGCGGGGGGCAGATACGCAGTATTTT.

This clone came up once. This chain links TRBV5-1 with TRBJ1-2; D remains ambiguous. CDR1 and CDR2 (germline): SGHRS, YFSETQ. This CDR3 has 14 residues. Trimming removed 3 bases from V and 4 bases from J, with 13 bases in between. In DNA form, the CDR3 reads TGCGCCAGCAGCTCTGCCGTAGGGAGCTATGGCTACACCTTC. Protein product: CASSSAVGSYGYTF.

The V call is TRBV13, the J call TRBJ1-6, with unresolved D. Trimming pared 4 bases from V and 0 bases from J, leaving 10 bases between. CDR3 length: 16 residues. From germline, CDR1 is PRHDT and CDR2 FYEKMQ (reference sequence). The CDR3 DNA is TGTGCCAGCAGCTCCAGTCAGAGCTCCTATAATTCACCCCTCCACTTT. Translating gives CASSSSQSSYNSPLHF.

The CDR3 coding sequence is TGTGCCAGCAGCCAATTCTGGGGCAGCCAGAACACTGAAGCTTTCTTT. It encodes CASSQFWGSQNTEAFF. V is TRBV4-2 and J is TRBJ1-1, with a possible D match to TRBD1 (5 bases). V gave up 2 bases and J gave up 1 base, with 14 bases separating them. Germline V lookup: CDR1 LGHNA, CDR2 YNFKEQ. The CDR3 runs 16 residues.

This clone was recorded once. The rearrangement joins TRBV5-5 to TRBJ2-1, with 12 bases lining up with TRBD2. Trimming at V came to 2 bases and at J to 3 bases, leaving 0 bases not matched to a gene. CDR1 SGHKS and CDR2 YYEKEE come from the germline V gene (reference sequence). The CDR3 loop spans 15 amino acids. The CDR3 DNA follows: TGTGCCAGCAGCTTACTAGCGGGGGGCTACAATGAGCAGTTCTTC. It yields the protein CASSLLAGGYNEQFF.

The gene calls are TRBV2 and TRBJ1-5; 9 bases are a match to TRBD1. V shed 7 bases and J 5 bases; nucleotides not matched to a gene: 12. This CDR3 spans 16 amino acids. Germline lookup yields CDR1 SNHLY and CDR2 FYNNEI. The CDR3 bases are TGTGCCAGCAACAATAGGGACAGGGCTAACGATCAGCCCCAGCATTTT. This sequence encodes CASNNRDRANDQPQHF. The full variable domain, its missing parts supplied by reference TRBV2 and TRBJ1-5, is EPEVTQTPSHQVTQMGQEVILRCVPISNHLYFYWYRQILGQKVEFLVSFYNNEISEKSEIFDDQFSVERPDGSNFTLKIRSTKLEDSAMYFCASNNRDRANDQPQHFGDGTRLSIL.

The count of this clone is one. The V gene is TRBV6-5, the J gene TRBJ1-5; D not certain. CDR1 and CDR2 from the germline V gene are MNHEY and SVGAGI. This CDR3 comprises 14 residues. Deletions cut 3 bases from V and 6 bases from J, with 12 bases between. CDR3 nucleotide sequence: TGTGCCAGCAGTTATGCGGGAGTGGGTCAGCCCCAGCATTTT. Its translation: CASSYAGVGQPQHF.

The V and J genes are TRBV4-1 and TRBJ2-3; 9 nucleotides align to TRBD2. V lost 0 bases and J lost 6; bases outside the gene matches: 10. The CDR3 length is 17 residues. In germline, CDR1 is MGHRA, CDR2 YSYEKL. The CDR3 region is CASSQDRGGAQSDTQYF. The DNA for the CDR3 is TGCGCCAGCAGCCAAGATCGCGGGGGGGCCCAGTCGGATACGCAGTATTTT.

About this clone: The same CDR3 also results from other DNA sequences found in this sample. V gene TRBV30 combines with J gene TRBJ1-6; possible D gene TRBD1, 6 bases. Per the germline V gene, CDR1 is GTSNPN and CDR2 is SVGIG (reference sequence). The germline V and J ends were trimmed by 3 bases and 6 bases, with 15 bases remaining between them. The CDR3 is made up of 15 amino acids. This CDR3 is CAWRGAGALNSPLHF. For the CDR3, the DNA is TGTGCCTGGAGGGGGGCGGGGGCCCTTAATTCACCCCTCCACTTT. Together with reference TRBV30 and TRBJ1-6, the CDR3 gives the full variable domain: SQTIHQWPATLVQPVGSPLSLECTVEGTSNPNLYWYRQAAGRGLQLLFYSVGIGQISSEVPQNLSASRPQDRQFILSSKKLLLSDSGFYLCAWRGAGALNSPLHFGNGTRLTVT.

V and J are TRBV30 and TRBJ2-3; D ambiguous. The germline gives CDR1 GTSNPN, CDR2 SVGIG (reference sequence). V lost 1 base and J 2 bases, leaving 7 bases between the germline ends. CDR3 length: 13 residues. This CDR3 is CAWSAAFTDTQYF. CDR3 coding DNA: TGTGCCTGGAGTGCTGCCTTCACAGATACGCAGTATTTT.

This clone was counted a few times. The V call is TRBV2, the J call TRBJ1-1; 7 bases align to TRBD1. V trimming: 5 bases; J trimming: 7 bases; junction bases outside the gene matches: 4. This CDR3 is 12 amino acids long. The germline V gene has CDR1 SNHLY and CDR2 FYNNEI. The CDR3 is CASSKDRIEAFF. CDR3 DNA: TGTGCCAGCAGTAAGGACAGGATTGAAGCTTTCTTT.

This chain joins TRBV30 and TRBJ1-2, with a tentative D call TRBD1 (6 bases). The CDR3 length is 13 residues. Trimming took 4 bases from V and 2 from J, leaving 11 bases between them. The germline V gene has CDR1 GTSNPN and CDR2 SVGIG (reference sequence). CDR3 coding DNA: TGTGCCTGGAACTTAGGGGGAAACTATGGCTACACCTTC. Protein sequence: CAWNLGGNYGYTF.

V gene TRBV30 combines with J gene TRBJ2-2; D gene unclear. V lost 3 bases to trimming and J lost 6 bases, with 8 bases between them. This CDR3 is built from 12 residues. The germline V gene encodes CDR1 GTSNPN and CDR2 SVGIG (reference sequence). CDR3 in amino acids: CAWSEEAGELFF. CDR3 sequence (DNA): TGTGCCTGGAGCGAAGAGGCCGGGGAGCTGTTTTTT.

J is TRBJ2-2 and V is TRBV18, with D uncertain. This CDR3 is 15 amino acids long. V was shortened by 2 bases and J by 2 bases, with 9 bases between the two germline ends. Germline CDR1 and CDR2: KGHSH and LQKENI. CDR3 bases: TGTGCCAGCTCACCAGGCCAGACCAACACCGGGGAGCTGTTTTTT. It translates to CASSPGQTNTGELFF.

V gene TRBV4-2 combines with J gene TRBJ1-4; no reliable D call. Per germline, CDR1 LGHNA and CDR2 YNFKEQ. Deletions cut 2 bases from V and 0 bases from J, with 4 bases between. This CDR3 has 14 residues. CDR3 nucleotide sequence: TGTGCCAGCAGCCAACAGCCAACTAATGAAAAACTGTTTTTT. Translating gives CASSQQPTNEKLFF.

This chain links TRBV6-1 with TRBJ1-1, with TRBD1 matching 7 bases. Germline V gene data show CDR1 as MNHNS and CDR2 as SASEGT. This CDR3 is built from 15 residues. Trimming took 5 bases from V and 0 from J; bases not matched to a gene: 6. The CDR3, as DNA: TGTGCCAGCAGTCCGTCGACAGGGATGAACACTGAAGCTTTCTTT. Protein: CASSPSTGMNTEAFF.

In this sample, this clone turned up once. The V gene is TRBV18, the J gene TRBJ1-3; 9 bases are a match to TRBD1. The germline CDR1 and CDR2 sequences are KGHSH and LQKENI. The CDR3 sequence is 17 residues long. V gave up 2 bases and J gave up 3 bases; unmatched junction bases: 8. The chain's CDR3 is CASSPAWTGVDGNTIYF. CDR3 nucleotide sequence: TGTGCCAGCTCACCAGCTTGGACAGGGGTGGATGGAAACACCATATATTTT.

This clone was observed a few times. This sequence joins TRBV9 and TRBJ1-2, with D unclear. From germline, CDR1 is SGDLS and CDR2 YYNGEE. Trimming stripped 2 bases from V and 13 bases from J, with 9 bases between. The CDR3 is 10 amino acids. This CDR3 reads CASSVEAITF. CDR3 in DNA: TGTGCCAGCAGCGTGGAGGCCATCACCTTC.

The chain uses TRBV6-5 and TRBJ2-1; 8 bases are shared with TRBD2. V dropped 5 bases and J dropped 5; count of bases not matched to a gene: 8. The germline V gene has CDR1 MNHEY and CDR2 SVGAGI. This CDR3 is built from 15 residues. CDR3 sequence (DNA): TGTGCCAGCAGTCCCAGCGGGGGATATAACAATGAGCAGTTCTTC. It encodes CASSPSGGYNNEQFF.

The chain combines TRBV9 with TRBJ1-2; no definite D call. V lost 2 bases, J lost 8 bases, and 10 bases lay in between. Germline V gene data show CDR1 as SGDLS and CDR2 as YYNGEE. This CDR3 has 12 amino acids. The CDR3 nucleotides are TGTGCCAGCAGCGTGGCGGCGGGAGGCTACACCTTC. Translated: CASSVAAGGYTF.

This sequence joins TRBV18 and TRBJ2-1; the D is unclear. This CDR3 has 13 residues. The ends were cut back, 0 bases at V and 8 bases at J, with 8 bases in the middle. Germline V lookup: CDR1 KGHSH, CDR2 LQKENI. The CDR3 DNA is TGTGCCAGCTCACCACCTGGCCTCTATGAGCAGTTCTTC. It translates to CASSPPGLYEQFF.

The chain has TRBV6-5 and TRBJ2-7; TRBD2 matches 7 bases. V lost 11 bases and J lost 2; bases outside the gene matches: 6. CDR3 length: 12 amino acids. Germline V gene data show CDR1 as MNHEY and CDR2 as SVGAGI. The CDR3 DNA sequence: TGTGCCGCTGGGGAGGGGCCCTACGAGCAGTACTTC. Its protein is CAAGEGPYEQYF.

This chain uses TRBV9 with TRBJ1-2, with TRBD1 identical over 7 bases. The CDR3 sequence is 13 residues long. Trimming took 3 bases from V and 6 from J; bases not matched to a gene: 5. The germline V gene has CDR1 SGDLS and CDR2 YYNGEE. As DNA, the CDR3 is TGTGCCAGCAGCGAGGGGACAGCTCATGGCTACACCTTC. Translating it yields CASSEGTAHGYTF. The full variable domain, rest sourced from reference TRBV9 and TRBJ1-2, is DSGVTQTPKHLITATGQRVTLRCSPRSGDLSVYWYQQSLDQGLQFLIQYYNGEERAKGNILERFSAQQFPDLHSELNLSSLELGDSALYFCASSEGTAHGYTFGSGTRLTVV.

This rearrangement joins TRBV10-1 to TRBJ1-1, with 9 bases that match TRBD1. The CDR3 extends over 14 amino acids. CDR1 is WNHNN and CDR2 is SYGVQD in the germline V gene (reference sequence). V lost 6 bases and J lost 7; bases outside the gene matches: 9. DNA of the CDR3: TGCGCCAGCAGCGCAGACAGGGGGATCAATGAAGCTTTCTTT. Encoded protein: CASSADRGINEAFF.

The chain is built from TRBV7-9 and TRBJ1-1; D may be TRBD1 (5 bases). Trimming took off 3 bases at V and 1 base at J, with 9 bases between the two ends. The CDR3 runs to 14 residues. Germline loops: CDR1 SEHNR, CDR2 FQNEAQ (reference sequence). As DNA, the CDR3 is TGTGCCAGCAGCTTGGGAGGGACGAACACTGAAGCTTTCTTT. It is translated as CASSLGGTNTEAFF.

V gene TRBV27 combines with J gene TRBJ1-2; 7 nucleotides align to TRBD1. The length of the CDR3 is 15 residues. CDR1 is MNHEY and CDR2 is SMNVEV in the germline V gene (reference sequence). The trim removed 6 bases at V and 4 bases at J, leaving 11 bases unmatched. Written as DNA, the CDR3 is TGTGCCAGCAGCTTTAGCGATACAGGGGTCTATGGCTACACCTTC. As protein: CASSFSDTGVYGYTF.

The table lists this clone with a count of one. The chain is built from TRBV10-3 and TRBJ2-3; 11 bases fit TRBD2. Germline V CDR1 and CDR2: ENHRY, SYGVKD. The CDR3 length is 14 residues. With 10 bases clipped from V and 3 bases from J, the junction kept 6 bases outside the gene matches. The DNA for the CDR3 is TGTGCCACCGGGCTAGCGGGGGGTACAGATACGCAGTATTTT. Its protein product is CATGLAGGTDTQYF.